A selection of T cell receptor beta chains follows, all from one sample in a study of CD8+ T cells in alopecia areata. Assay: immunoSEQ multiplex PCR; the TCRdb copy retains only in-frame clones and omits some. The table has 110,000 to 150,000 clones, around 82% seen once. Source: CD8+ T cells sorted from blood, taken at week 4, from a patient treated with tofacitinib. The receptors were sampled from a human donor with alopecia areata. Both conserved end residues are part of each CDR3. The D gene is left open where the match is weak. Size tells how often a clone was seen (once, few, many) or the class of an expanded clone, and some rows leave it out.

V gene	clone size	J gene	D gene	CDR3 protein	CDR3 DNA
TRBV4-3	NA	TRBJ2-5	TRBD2	CASSLGLATETQYF	TGCGCCAGCAGCCTCGGACTAGCGACGGAGACCCAGTACTTC
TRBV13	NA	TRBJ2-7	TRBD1	CASSLDRGHEQYF	TGTGCCAGCAGCTTGGACAGGGGGCACGAGCAGTACTTC
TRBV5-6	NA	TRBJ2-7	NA	CASSPWGVSEQYF	TGTGCCAGCAGCCCTTGGGGGGTTAGCGAGCAGTACTTC
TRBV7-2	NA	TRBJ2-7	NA	CASSLLTSSPYEQYF	TGTGCCAGCAGCTTATTGACTAGTTCCCCCTACGAGCAGTACTTC
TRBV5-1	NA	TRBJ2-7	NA	CASSLDGGIQYF	TGCGCCAGCAGCCTGGATGGGGGGATACAGTACTTC
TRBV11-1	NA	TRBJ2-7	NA	CASTSGLREEQYF	TGTGCCAGCACCTCTGGTTTAAGGGAAGAGCAGTACTTC
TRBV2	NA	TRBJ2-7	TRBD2	CASRETSGTYEQYF	TGTGCCAGCAGAGAGACTAGCGGGACCTACGAGCAGTACTTC
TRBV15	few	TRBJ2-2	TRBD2	CATSIRLAGNTGELFF	TGTGCCACCAGCATCAGACTAGCGGGGAACACCGGGGAGCTGTTTTTT
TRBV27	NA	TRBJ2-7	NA	CASSSGTVTGLYEQYF	TGTGCCAGCAGTTCCGGGACCGTTACGGGGCTATACGAGCAGTACTTC
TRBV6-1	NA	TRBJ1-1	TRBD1	CASSEPRDRGTEAFF	TGTGCCAGCAGTGAACCAAGGGACAGGGGCACTGAAGCTTTCTTT
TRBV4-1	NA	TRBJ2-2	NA	CASSQPSYTGELFF	TGCGCCAGCAGCCAACCCAGCTACACCGGGGAGCTGTTTTTT
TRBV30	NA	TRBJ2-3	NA	CAWSGTALTDTQYF	TGTGCCTGGAGTGGGACGGCCCTCACAGATACGCAGTATTTT
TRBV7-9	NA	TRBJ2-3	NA	CASSYDRSPGYF	TGTGCCAGCAGCTATGACAGGTCCCCAGGGTATTTT
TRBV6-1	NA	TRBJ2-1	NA	CASSEATLGSYNEQFF	TGTGCCAGCAGTGAAGCGACACTAGGCTCCTACAATGAGCAGTTCTTC
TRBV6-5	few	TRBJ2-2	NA	CASSYSSRGNTGELFF	TGTGCCAGCAGTTACTCGTCCCGGGGAAACACCGGGGAGCTGTTTTTT
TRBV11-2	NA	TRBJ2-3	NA	CASSLDGGTDTQYF	TGTGCCAGCAGCTTAGATGGGGGCACAGATACGCAGTATTTT
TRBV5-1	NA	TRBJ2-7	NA	CASSPRDTSYEQYF	TGCGCCAGCAGCCCTCGGGACACTTCCTACGAGCAGTACTTC
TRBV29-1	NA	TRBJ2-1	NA	CSVFEGISNEQFF	TGCAGCGTTTTTGAGGGGATATCCAATGAGCAGTTCTTC
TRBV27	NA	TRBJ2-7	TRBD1	CASRTLQGSEQYF	TGTGCCAGCAGGACCCTACAGGGGAGTGAGCAGTACTTC
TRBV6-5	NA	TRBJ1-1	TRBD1	CASSWTGDTEAFF	TGTGCCAGCAGTTGGACAGGGGATACTGAAGCTTTCTTT
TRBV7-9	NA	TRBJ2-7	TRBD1	CASSTGAAYEQYF	TGTGCCAGCAGCACAGGGGCCGCCTACGAGCAGTACTTC
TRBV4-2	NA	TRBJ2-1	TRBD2	CASSQEGGLAGVYNEQFF	TGTGCCAGCAGCCAAGAGGGAGGGCTAGCGGGGGTCTACAATGAGCAGTTCTTC
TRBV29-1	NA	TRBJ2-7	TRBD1	CSVAGQGALYEQYF	TGCAGCGTTGCCGGACAGGGGGCTCTCTACGAGCAGTACTTC
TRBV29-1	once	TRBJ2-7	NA	CSVESDGKSSYEQYF	TGCAGCGTTGAGAGTGACGGAAAGAGCTCCTACGAGCAGTACTTC
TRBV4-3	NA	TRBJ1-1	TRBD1	CASSQGTGWAEAFF	TGCGCCAGCAGCCAAGGGACAGGGTGGGCTGAAGCTTTCTTT
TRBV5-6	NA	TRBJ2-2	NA	CDSSLITGSPNTGELFF	TGTGACAGCAGCTTGATTACAGGCAGCCCGAACACCGGGGAGCTGTTTTTT
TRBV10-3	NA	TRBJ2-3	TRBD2	CAIKASGDFTDTQYF	TGTGCCATCAAGGCTAGCGGGGACTTCACAGATACGCAGTATTTT
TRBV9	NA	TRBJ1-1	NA	CASSVEPGLNTEAFF	TGTGCCAGCAGCGTAGAGCCGGGGTTGAACACTGAAGCTTTCTTT
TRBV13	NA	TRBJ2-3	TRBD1	CASSSLRDSLTDTQYF	TGTGCCAGCAGCTCTCTCCGGGACAGTCTCACAGATACGCAGTATTTT
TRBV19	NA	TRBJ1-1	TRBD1	CASSTWTGGTEAFF	TGTGCCAGTAGTACCTGGACAGGGGGCACTGAAGCTTTCTTT
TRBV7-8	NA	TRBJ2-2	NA	CASSLTWGLLREGDTGELFF	TGTGCCAGCAGCTTAACCTGGGGACTTCTCAGGGAAGGGGACACCGGGGAGCTGTTTTTT
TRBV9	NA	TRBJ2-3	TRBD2	CASSDSSGRPPSTDTQYF	TGTGCCAGCAGCGACTCTAGCGGGAGGCCCCCTAGCACAGATACGCAGTATTTT
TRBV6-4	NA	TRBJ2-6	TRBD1	CASSDRTGAGANVLTF	TGTGCCAGCAGTGACAGGACAGGGGCTGGGGCCAACGTCCTGACTTTC
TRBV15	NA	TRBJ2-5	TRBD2	CATSREASGETQYF	TGTGCCACCAGCAGAGAGGCTAGCGGGGAGACCCAGTACTTC
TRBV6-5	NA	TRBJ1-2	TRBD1	CASSYSGQALGYGYTF	TGTGCCAGCAGTTACTCTGGACAGGCCCTTGGGTATGGCTACACCTTC
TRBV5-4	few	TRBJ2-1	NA	CASSHIPGDEQFF	TGTGCCAGCAGCCATATCCCGGGCGATGAGCAGTTCTTC
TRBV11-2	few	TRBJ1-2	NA	CASSAVGNYGYTF	TGTGCCAGCTCCGCAGTAGGGAACTATGGCTACACCTTC
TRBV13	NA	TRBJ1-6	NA	CASSLGPRSTYNSPLHF	TGTGCCAGCAGCTTAGGGCCCAGGTCAACCTATAATTCACCCCTCCACTTT
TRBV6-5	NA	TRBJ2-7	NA	CASSGGLEQYF	TGTGCCAGCAGCGGGGGGCTCGAGCAGTACTTC
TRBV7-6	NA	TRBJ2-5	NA	CASSYRGRETQYF	TGTGCCAGCAGCTATCGGGGGCGGGAGACCCAGTACTTC
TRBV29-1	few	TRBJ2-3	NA	CSVEDLPENGNTDTQYF	TGCAGCGTTGAAGATCTCCCGGAGAACGGTAACACAGATACGCAGTATTTT
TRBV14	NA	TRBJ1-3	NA	CASSHLGNTIYF	TGTGCCAGCAGCCACTTGGGAAACACCATATATTTT
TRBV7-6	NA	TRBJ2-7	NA	CASSSGQGTLYEQYF	TGTGCCAGCAGCTCGGGGCAGGGGACTTTATACGAGCAGTACTTC
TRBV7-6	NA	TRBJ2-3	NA	CASSRDAFADTQYF	TGTGCCAGCAGCAGGGATGCCTTCGCGGATACGCAGTATTTT
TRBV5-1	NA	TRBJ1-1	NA	CASSLGRALNTEAFF	TGCGCCAGCAGCTTGGGTAGGGCCTTGAACACTGAAGCTTTCTTT
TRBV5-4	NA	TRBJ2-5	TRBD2	CASSPGGSGVQETQYF	TGTGCCAGCAGTCCTGGCGGGAGCGGGGTCCAAGAGACCCAGTACTTC
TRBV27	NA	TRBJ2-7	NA	CASSLSSGTVYEQYF	TGTGCCAGCAGTTTATCGTCAGGGACGGTCTACGAGCAGTACTTC
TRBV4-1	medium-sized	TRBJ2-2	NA	CASSQAPFGELFF	TGCGCCAGCAGCCAAGCCCCTTTCGGGGAGCTGTTTTTT
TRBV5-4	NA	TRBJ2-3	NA	CASSYGTDTQYF	TGTGCCAGCAGCTATGGCACAGATACGCAGTATTTT
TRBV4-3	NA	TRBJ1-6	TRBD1	CASSRDRNNSPLHF	TGCGCCAGCAGCCGGGACAGAAATAATTCACCCCTCCACTTT
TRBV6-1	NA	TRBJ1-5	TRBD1	CASSETGDQPQHF	TGTGCCAGCAGTGAAACAGGGGATCAGCCCCAGCATTTT
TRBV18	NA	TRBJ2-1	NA	CASSPPTVGHEQFF	TGTGCCAGCTCACCACCGACAGTCGGGCATGAGCAGTTCTTC
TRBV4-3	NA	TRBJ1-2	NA	CASSQDVLGRHYGYTF	TGCGCCAGCAGCCAAGATGTCCTGGGACGGCACTATGGCTACACCTTC
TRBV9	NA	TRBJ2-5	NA	CASSVGQGLPRRETQYF	TGTGCCAGCAGCGTAGGGCAGGGACTGCCCAGGAGGGAGACCCAGTACTTC
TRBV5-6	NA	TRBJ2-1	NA	CASLGTLDNEQFF	TGTGCCAGCCTGGGGACCTTGGACAATGAGCAGTTCTTC
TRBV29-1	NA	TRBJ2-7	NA	CSVEENYEQYF	TGCAGCGTTGAGGAGAACTACGAGCAGTACTTC